The 10 T cell receptor beta chains below come from one sample, sequenced in a study of T-cell reconstitution after alpha-beta-depleted transplantation in children. Molecular barcoding with unique molecular identifiers was used for the TCRbeta library. TCRdb passed the PCR reads through MiXCR, listing each CDR3 protein once. The sample lists some 200,000 distinct CDR3 sequences, about 11% occurring once. The material sequenced was PBMCs, taken before TCRalphabeta/CD19-depleted stem cell transplant. The receptors come from a child less than two years old with acute myeloid leukemia, due to receive a stem cell transplant.

This clonotype occurred many times. The rearrangement uses TRBV6-5 and TRBJ2-7, with 10 nucleotides matching TRBD1. Germline V lookup: CDR1 MNHEY, CDR2 SVGAGI. This CDR3 is built from 16 residues. Germline trimming cut 3 bases from V and 4 bases from J; bases unmatched to any gene: 9. The CDR3 sequence: CASSYSPGQGIYEQYF. The CDR3 DNA follows: TGTGCCAGCAGTTATTCTCCGGGACAGGGGATATACGAGCAGTACTTC.

The rearrangement joins TRBV5-1 to TRBJ2-5, with TRBD1 as a possible D gene (6 bases). Between the trimmed V and J ends, which lost 2 bases and 4 bases, there was a span of 18 bases. The CDR3 is made up of 16 amino acids. The germline V gene encodes CDR1 SGHRS and CDR2 YFSETQ. CDR3 protein: CASSFRGDNRGETQYF. DNA of the CDR3: TGCGCCAGCAGCTTTCGAGGGGACAACCGAGGAGAGACCCAGTACTTC.

This clonotype was seen at least ten times. The chain employs TRBV28 and TRBJ2-7; possible D gene TRBD2, 5 bases. The ends were cut back, 7 bases at V and 3 bases at J, with 19 bases in the middle. Germline V CDR1 and CDR2: MDHEN, SYDVKM. The length of the CDR3 is 15 residues. For the CDR3, the DNA is TGTGCCAGCACCCCGGCGGCCGGAGGTGGCTACGAGCAGTACTTC. Translation gives CASTPAAGGGYEQYF.

A single count supports this clonotype. V usage is TRBV5-1 and J usage is TRBJ2-5; 9 bases match TRBD2. V gave up 3 bases and J gave up 5 bases; unmatched junction bases: 5. Per the germline V gene, CDR1 is SGHRS and CDR2 is YFSETQ. The CDR3 contains 14 residues. CDR3 in DNA: TGCGCCAGCAGCTCGGGACTAGCAGGGGAGACCCAGTACTTC. As protein: CASSSGLAGETQYF.

This clonotype was detected many times. The CDR3 spells CASTFSGNTGELFF. CDR3 sequence (DNA): TGCGCCAGCACATTTAGCGGGAACACCGGGGAGCTGTTTTTT. The rearrangement links TRBV5-1 to TRBJ2-2, with TRBD2 as a possible D gene (6 bases). V was clipped by 6 bases and J by 1 base, with 10 bases between them. The germline gives CDR1 SGHRS, CDR2 YFSETQ. The CDR3 extends over 14 amino acids.

There are many counts of this clonotype. This chain links TRBV6-2 or TRBV6-3 with TRBJ2-7, with D hard to call. This CDR3 region has 19 residues. Germline CDR1 MNHEY, CDR2 SVGEGT. Trimming shortened V by 0 bases and J by 0 bases, and 21 bases separated the two germline ends. CDR3 nucleotide sequence: TGTGCCAGCAGTTACTCGAGAGTCCTCCCCGGGCGAAACTCCTACGAGCAGTACTTC. It yields the protein CASSYSRVLPGRNSYEQYF.

This clonotype was seen many times. The J gene is TRBJ2-3, the V gene TRBV6-5, with D possibly being TRBD2 (6 bases). V was shortened by 0 bases and J by 6 bases, with 22 bases between the two germline ends. Germline values: CDR1 MNHEY, CDR2 SVGAGI. This CDR3 contains 18 residues. The CDR3, as DNA: TGTGCCAGCAGTTACTCGGATGTGAGGGCGGGTGGAGGGGATACGCAGTATTTT. Protein: CASSYSDVRAGGGDTQYF.

This clonotype was observed at least ten times. CDR3 DNA: TGTGCCAGCAGTCATACGACCTTTGGCGGACCCACAGATACGCAGTATTTT. This encodes CASSHTTFGGPTDTQYF. V is TRBV7-2 and J is TRBJ2-3; D unresolved. Between the trimmed V and J ends, which lost 6 bases and 2 bases, there was a span of 21 bases. Germline CDR1 and CDR2: SGHTA and FQGNSA. There are 17 residues in the CDR3.

This clonotype was detected only a few times. The chain combines TRBV11-2 with TRBJ1-4; D remains unclear. This CDR3 comprises 17 residues. Trimming cost V 5 bases and J 7 bases, with 23 bases left between them. Per germline, CDR1 SGHAT and CDR2 FQNNGV. The CDR3: CASSPSLASFVGEKLFF. As DNA, the CDR3 is TGTGCCAGCAGCCCCAGTTTGGCCAGCTTCGTAGGTGAAAAACTGTTTTTT. The full variable domain, completed using reference TRBV11-2 and TRBJ1-4, is EAGVAQSPRYKIIEKRQSVAFWCNPISGHATLYWYQQILGQGPKLLIQFQNNGVVDDSQLPKDRFSAERLKGVDSTLKIQPAKLEDSAVYLCASSPSLASFVGEKLFFGSGTQLSVL.

This clonotype came up many times. The chain carries TRBV18 and TRBJ1-1; perhaps TRBD1 as D (6 bases). CDR1 is KGHSH, CDR2 LQKENI, per germline. Trimming removed 3 bases from V and 12 bases from J, with 17 bases in between. CDR3 length: 13 amino acids. The CDR3 loop is CASSPGGQFGSFF. The CDR3 DNA reads TGTGCCAGCTCACCGGGAGGACAGTTCGGGTCTTTCTTT.